The entry below gives a single T cell receptor (beta chain) sequence along with its context. Its antigen remains unidentified. The length of the CDR3 is 15 residues. The V segment lost 5 bases and the J segment 4 bases; nucleotides outside the gene matches: 7. CDR1 is SGHVS and CDR2 is FQNEAQ in the germline V gene. This record comes from a study of T cells in localized non-small cell lung cancer. Study-level findings and limits: Measurement of T cell clonality placed uninvolved adjacent lung highest, above the level in tumor. Since sequencing was restricted to only one region of the tumor, intratumor heterogeneity remains a possibility. Longer overall survival was linked to higher blood T cell density.

Here immunoSEQ multiplex PCR was the method, and the copy in TCRdb shows in-frame clones only, minus some. The data show fewer than 12,000 clones, roughly 84% seen once. This clonotype was obtained from a male donor at least 60 years old with stage III lung adenocarcinoma. The sample in question was peripheral blood, obtained before any cancer treatment. The rearrangement uses TRBV7-8 and TRBJ2-7; 11 bases agree with TRBD2. The CDR3 loop is CASSHLRTSGYEQYF. CDR3 sequence (DNA): TGTGCCAGCAGCCACCTTCGGACTAGCGGGTACGAGCAGTACTTC.